There are a few counts of the clone carrying this T cell receptor (beta chain). The target antigen is unknown. Each CDR3 protein is one row after TCRdb ran MiXCR on the 5' RACE reads. The data hold hundreds of thousands of distinct CDR3 sequences, with roughly 13% observed a single time. These data originate in a study of T-cell memory formation after mild COVID-19. Whole-study context: TCR clusters were mostly donor specific.

Findings and caveats of the study: Day 15 to 85 contracting clones showed balanced CD4/CD8; day 15 to 37 expanders favored CD4+. Clones from the second wave (peaking day 37) had unconfirmed SARS-CoV-2 specificity.

The receptor was isolated from a man younger than 30 who had mild COVID-19 (a few samples of this study predate the infection). Cell type and time point are not known. The material sequenced was PBMCs or a T cell subset sorted from them (not recorded which).

The CDR3 nucleotides read TGCGCCAGCAGCCCAATGGGGGCTGTCGATCAGCCCCAGCATTTT. It is translated as CASSPMGAVDQPQHF. V and J are TRBV5-1 and TRBJ1-5, with a weak D call TRBD1 (6 bases). The germline CDR1 and CDR2 sequences are SGHRS and YFSETQ. The V end was cut by 4 bases, the J end by 5 bases, with 16 bases between. The CDR3 length is 15 residues.